These 31 T cell receptor beta chains were all obtained from the same sample, sequenced in a study of blood T cell repertoires in COVID-19. Profiled with immunoSEQ multiplex PCR; TCRdb holds only in-frame clones, not every one. The table records a few hundred thousand clones, 80% to 90% of them present only once. The specimen was peripheral blood. These receptors were collected from a man aged 18 to 29 with COVID-19, enrolled during active disease.

The V call is TRBV11-3, the J call TRBJ2-3; D is unresolved. Germline V gene sequence: CDR1 SGHNT, CDR2 YENEEA. Trimming cost V 5 bases and J 1 base, with 7 bases left between them. The CDR3 extends over 13 amino acids. CDR3 nucleotide sequence: TGTGCCAGCAGCACCCGGGGCACAGATACGCAGTATTTT. This codes for CASSTRGTDTQYF.

The genes are TRBV11-2 and TRBJ2-5; 8 nucleotides line up with TRBD1. Unmatched junction bases numbered 6, after V lost 1 base and J lost 2 bases. The CDR3 is 16 amino acids. Germline lookup yields CDR1 SGHAT and CDR2 FQNNGV. The CDR3 region is CASSLGYRDRQETQYF. CDR3 coding DNA: TGTGCCAGCAGCTTAGGGTACCGGGACAGGCAAGAGACCCAGTACTTC.

The chain employs TRBV15 and TRBJ1-1, with TRBD1 as a possible D gene (6 bases). The CDR3 runs to 14 residues. The V gene lost 4 bases and the J gene lost 1 base, with 10 bases spanning the gap. CDR1 is LNHNV, CDR2 YYDKDF, per germline (reference sequence). This CDR3 reads CATSKGTQNTEAFF. The CDR3 DNA reads as TGTGCCACCAGCAAGGGGACACAGAACACTGAAGCTTTCTTT.

This clone was seen once. V and J are TRBV6-6 and TRBJ1-1; D gene uncertain. V was cut by 0 bases and J by 0 bases, with 8 bases left in between. Germline V gives CDR1 MNHNY, CDR2 SVGAGI (reference sequence). The CDR3 is 15 amino acids. The DNA of the CDR3 is TGTGCCAGCAGTTACTCATGGCAGATGAACACTGAAGCTTTCTTT. This codes for CASSYSWQMNTEAFF.

The chain uses TRBV2 and TRBJ1-2; 9 bases map to TRBD1. There are 15 residues in the CDR3. The germline V gene encodes CDR1 SNHLY and CDR2 FYNNEI. V shed 6 bases, J shed 5 bases, and the junction held 10 bases outside the gene matches. The CDR3 protein is CASRTRDREAYGYTF. The DNA of the CDR3 is TGTGCCAGCAGAACCCGGGACAGGGAAGCTTATGGCTACACCTTC.

This clone has only a few counts. V usage is TRBV20-1 and J usage is TRBJ2-7; TRBD2 agrees at 7 bases. V lost 3 bases to trimming and J lost 4 bases; unmatched junction nucleotides: 9. CDR1 is DFQATT, CDR2 SNEGSKA, per germline (reference sequence). This CDR3 comprises 14 residues. CDR3 loop: CSASTASGKYEQYF. CDR3 DNA: TGCAGTGCTAGTACCGCTAGCGGAAAATACGAGCAGTACTTC.

The J gene is TRBJ2-7, the V gene TRBV5-1; the D gene is possibly TRBD1 (5 bases). Germline CDR1 is SGHRS and CDR2 is YFSETQ. The CDR3 totals 13 residues. Between the trimmed V and J ends, which lost 4 bases and 3 bases, there was a span of 11 bases. The CDR3 loop is CASSTRQSYEQYF. DNA for the CDR3: TGCGCCAGCAGCACCCGACAGAGCTACGAGCAGTACTTC. Filled out from reference TRBV5-1 and TRBJ2-7, the complete variable domain reads KAGVTQTPRYLIKTRGQQVTLSCSPISGHRSVSWYQQTPGQGLQFLFEYFSETQRNKGNFPGRFSGRQFSNSRSEMNVSTLELGDSALYLCASSTRQSYEQYFGPGTRLTVT.

The gene calls are TRBV3-1 (or the pseudogene TRBV3-2) and TRBJ1-2; D is ambiguous. This CDR3 spans 15 amino acids. The germline CDR1 and CDR2 sequences are LGHDT and YNNKEL (reference sequence). Trimming left V 0 bases short and J 6 bases short, with 14 bases between. In DNA form, the CDR3 reads TGTGCCAGCAGCCAAGATCCGGGATCCGAGGATGGCTACACCTTC. It encodes CASSQDPGSEDGYTF.

In this sample, this clone turned up once. The V gene is TRBV28, the J gene TRBJ2-3; perhaps TRBD2 as D (6 bases). Germline V gene lookup returns CDR1 MDHEN and CDR2 SYDVKM. CDR3 length: 14 residues. The V end lost 7 bases, the J end lost 4 bases, and 15 bases lay between the germline ends. CDR3 region: CASTPRGLADTQYF. The CDR3 DNA is TGTGCCAGCACCCCGCGGGGTTTGGCAGATACGCAGTATTTT.

The gene calls are TRBV2 and TRBJ2-1, with 10 positions matching TRBD2. The CDR3 has 16 amino acids. V lost 2 bases and J lost 10; bases outside the gene matches: 11. CDR1 SNHLY and CDR2 FYNNEI come from the germline V gene. The CDR3 sequence: CASSEIGLAELEEQFF. The CDR3 DNA reads TGTGCCAGCAGTGAAATCGGACTAGCGGAGTTAGAGGAGCAGTTCTTC.

The rearrangement links TRBV11-2 to TRBJ2-7; 10 nucleotides align to TRBD2. The CDR3 is made up of 14 amino acids. Germline-derived CDR1 and CDR2 are SGHAT and FQNNGV. J gave up 5 bases and V 1 base, and 2 bases lay outside the gene matches. This CDR3 is CASSLGLAGDEQYF. Here the CDR3 DNA reads TGTGCCAGCAGCTTAGGGCTAGCGGGGGACGAGCAGTACTTC. The variable domain in full, completed from reference TRBV11-2 and TRBJ2-7, reads EAGVAQSPRYKIIEKRQSVAFWCNPISGHATLYWYQQILGQGPKLLIQFQNNGVVDDSQLPKDRFSAERLKGVDSTLKIQPAKLEDSAVYLCASSLGLAGDEQYFGPGTRLTVT.

The rearrangement links TRBV9 to TRBJ2-2; 9 bases match TRBD2. V was clipped by 0 bases and J by 3 bases; unmatched bases: 3. The germline CDR1 and CDR2 sequences are SGDLS and YYNGEE. The CDR3 spans 16 residues. This chain's CDR3 is CASSVGGTSYTGELFF. The CDR3 DNA follows: TGTGCCAGCAGCGTAGGGGGGACTAGCTACACCGGGGAGCTGTTTTTT.

On this clone itself: This same CDR3 is encoded by further DNA sequences in the sample. This sequence joins TRBV24-1 and TRBJ2-3; D gene unclear. The germline V and J ends were trimmed by 3 bases and 4 bases, with 4 bases remaining between them. Germline V gene lookup returns CDR1 KGHDR and CDR2 SFDVKD. The CDR3 is 12 amino acids. The CDR3 DNA sequence: TGTGCCACCAGTGATCCCTCAGATACGCAGTATTTT. Translating it yields CATSDPSDTQYF.

The chain combines TRBV2 with TRBJ2-7; the D is unclear. Germline V CDR1 and CDR2: SNHLY, FYNNEI. This CDR3 spans 15 amino acids. The germline V and J ends were trimmed by 5 bases and 0 bases, with 14 bases remaining between them. CDR3: CASSPLQASSYEQYF. The CDR3 bases are TGTGCCAGCAGTCCGTTGCAGGCAAGCTCCTACGAGCAGTACTTC.

This sequence joins TRBV5-4 and TRBJ1-2; D is unclear. Looked up from germline, CDR1 is SGHNT and CDR2 is YYREEE (reference sequence). CDR3 length: 14 residues. V was pared by 0 bases and J by 0 bases, with 6 bases between. Here the CDR3 DNA reads TGTGCCAGCAGCTTGGACAGAACTAACTATGGCTACACCTTC. Its translation: CASSLDRTNYGYTF.

V and J are TRBV6-5 and TRBJ2-5, with a tentative D call TRBD2 (5 bases). The germline V gene has CDR1 MNHEY and CDR2 SVGAGI. Between the trimmed V and J ends, which lost 2 bases and 2 bases, there was a span of 9 bases. This CDR3 is 14 amino acids long. The chain's CDR3 is CASSYEGLQETQYF. CDR3 DNA sequence: TGTGCCAGCAGTTACGAGGGCCTGCAAGAGACCCAGTACTTC.

CDR3 sequence: CASSQATGSNQPQHF. CDR3 DNA: TGTGCCAGCAGCCAAGCGACAGGGTCCAATCAGCCCCAGCATTTT. The chain is built from TRBV9 and TRBJ1-5; 7 bases align to TRBD1. The germline CDR1 and CDR2 sequences are SGDLS and YYNGEE. After removal of 4 bases from V and 3 bases from J, the junction contained 7 bases not matched to a gene. The CDR3 totals 15 residues.

There are a few counts of this clone. J is TRBJ1-3 and V is TRBV29-1; tentatively, D is TRBD1 (6 bases). V lost 4 bases to trimming and J lost 6 bases, with 10 bases between them. CDR3 length: 12 residues. Looked up from germline, CDR1 is SQVTM and CDR2 is ANQGSEA. The CDR3, as DNA: TGCAGCGTTGTGGCAGGGGAAAACACCATATATTTT. Protein sequence: CSVVAGENTIYF.

The chain combines TRBV6-5 with TRBJ1-1, with 7 bases lining up with TRBD1. Germline CDR1 and CDR2: MNHEY and SVGAGI. There are 15 residues in the CDR3. V lost 2 bases and J lost 1; bases outside the gene matches: 4. CDR3 DNA: TGTGCCAGCAGTTACGACGGACAGGAGAACACTGAAGCTTTCTTT. Its protein is CASSYDGQENTEAFF.

The chain couples TRBV11-3 to TRBJ2-1; 13 nucleotides agree with TRBD2. Germline CDR1 SGHNT, CDR2 YENEEA. Trimming cost V 7 bases and J 6 bases; bases outside gene matches: 9. The CDR3 contains 16 residues. As DNA, the CDR3 is TGTGCCAGCACCCAATCCGGGACTAGCGGGATCAATGAGCAGTTCTTC. Its protein product is CASTQSGTSGINEQFF.

This chain connects TRBV6-5 to TRBJ2-4, with D perhaps matching TRBD2 (6 bases). The CDR3 is 12 residues long. The germline V gene has CDR1 MNHEY and CDR2 SVGAGI. V lost 7 bases to trimming and J lost 10 bases, with 14 bases between them. In DNA, the CDR3 is TGTGCCAGCACGGGGGAGGCGATTATTCAGTACTTC. This encodes CASTGEAIIQYF.

The chain combines TRBV3-1 (or the pseudogene TRBV3-2) with TRBJ1-2; 9 bases map to TRBD1. Germline values: CDR1 LGHDT, CDR2 YNNKEL (reference sequence). The CDR3 length is 15 residues. The ends lost 4 bases at V and 5 bases at J; junction bases unmatched: 8. CDR3 sequence reads: CASSPGQGPRYGYTF. The DNA for the CDR3 is TGTGCCAGCAGCCCGGGACAGGGCCCTAGGTATGGCTACACCTTC.

This clone appeared a few times. In DNA form, the CDR3 reads TGTGCCAGCAGCGAGGGACTAGCGAGCATCAATGAGCAGTTCTTC. It translates to CASSEGLASINEQFF. This chain links TRBV5-4 with TRBJ2-1, with TRBD2 matching 10 bases. This CDR3 is built from 15 residues. V dropped 4 bases and J dropped 6; count of bases not matched to a gene: 7. Germline V gene data show CDR1 as SGHNT and CDR2 as YYREEE (reference sequence).

This sequence joins TRBV19 and TRBJ2-7; 10 bases are a match to TRBD1. The V gene end was trimmed by 6 bases and the J gene end by 4 bases; junction bases not matched to a gene: 6. There are 14 residues in the CDR3. Germline assignment: CDR1 LNHDA and CDR2 SQIVND (reference sequence). The CDR3 region is CASRLGQGLYEQYF. As DNA, the CDR3 is TGTGCCAGTAGACTGGGACAGGGGCTTTACGAGCAGTACTTC.

This clone was picked up one time. This sequence joins TRBV6-5 and TRBJ1-3, with TRBD1 matching over 8 bases. There are 14 residues in the CDR3. Germline V CDR1 and CDR2: MNHEY, SVGAGI. Trimming cost V 2 bases and J 8 bases; bases outside gene matches: 5. The CDR3 nucleotides are TGTGCCAGCAGTTACGGACAGGGCCGGCACACCATATATTTT. Protein product: CASSYGQGRHTIYF.

This clone has only one observation. The gene calls are TRBV6-4 and TRBJ2-3, with D maybe TRBD2 (5 bases). Germline CDR1 reads MRHNA; CDR2 reads SNTAGT. Between the trimmed V and J ends, which lost 3 bases and 3 bases, there was a span of 10 bases. This CDR3 is built from 14 residues. The CDR3 loop is CASSETGMTDTQYF. DNA for the CDR3: TGTGCCAGCAGTGAGACGGGGATGACAGATACGCAGTATTTT.

This clone was seen only once. Other nucleotide sequences in the sample specify the same CDR3. J is TRBJ2-7 and V is TRBV2; D is undetermined. The CDR3 runs 12 residues. The V end lost 4 bases, the J end lost 1 base, and 5 bases lay between the germline ends. Germline V gene lookup returns CDR1 SNHLY and CDR2 FYNNEI. Written as DNA, the CDR3 is TGTGCCAGCAGTGCTAGTTCCTACGAGCAGTACTTC. Residues: CASSASSYEQYF.

The chain is built from TRBV6-5 and TRBJ2-2, with D possibly TRBD1 on 6 matching bases. Deletions cut 8 bases from V and 0 bases from J, with 7 bases between. In germline, CDR1 is MNHEY, CDR2 SVGAGI. The CDR3 is 13 residues long. The CDR3 DNA follows: TGTGCCAGCGGGACAACGAACACCGGGGAGCTGTTTTTT. Amino acid sequence: CASGTTNTGELFF.

The V gene is TRBV3-1 (or the pseudogene TRBV3-2), the J gene TRBJ1-6; 8 bases are a match to TRBD1. Unmatched junction bases numbered 9, after V lost 4 bases and J lost 7 bases. The CDR3 has 16 amino acids. Germline loops: CDR1 LGHDT, CDR2 YNNKEL (reference sequence). The CDR3 sequence: CASSPSPDRVNSPLHF. CDR3 in DNA: TGTGCCAGCAGCCCTTCCCCGGACAGGGTCAATTCACCCCTCCACTTT.

This rearrangement joins TRBV12-3 or TRBV12-4 to TRBJ1-2; no reliable D call. The ends were cut back, 6 bases at V and 7 bases at J, with 15 bases in the middle. This CDR3 is 13 amino acids long. CDR3 DNA sequence: TGTGCCAGCAGCCAAAGCCTTAATAGTGGCTACACCTTC. Translated: CASSQSLNSGYTF.

The gene calls are TRBV5-1 and TRBJ1-1; D is undetermined. This CDR3 comprises 13 residues. V gave up 0 bases and J gave up 7 bases, with 10 bases separating them. In germline, CDR1 is SGHRS, CDR2 YFSETQ. The CDR3 reads CASSLEMPGEAFF. The CDR3 DNA follows: TGCGCCAGCAGCTTGGAGATGCCCGGTGAAGCTTTCTTT.